What follows are 11 T cell receptor beta chains derived from one specimen sequenced in a study of cytomegalovirus exposure and HLA in healthy donors. The data were produced by immunoSEQ multiplex PCR, yet TCRdb's version contains in-frame clones alone and is incomplete. The sample records under 100,000 clones, 95% being singletons. The sequencing input was PBMCs. Every receptor here comes from a woman younger than 35 in good health and CMV-seronegative.

The chain carries TRBV7-9 and TRBJ1-3; D is ambiguous. Between the trimmed V and J ends, which lost 4 bases and 0 bases, there was a span of 13 bases. This CDR3 region has 16 residues. Germline V gives CDR1 SEHNR, CDR2 FQNEAQ (reference sequence). Written as DNA, the CDR3 is TGTGCCAGCAGCTCTGATGCAGCGAGCTCTGGAAACACCATATATTTT. As protein: CASSSDAASSGNTIYF.

V gene TRBV11-1 combines with J gene TRBJ2-5, with TRBD2 matching 12 bases. In germline, CDR1 is SGHAT, CDR2 FQDESV (reference sequence). CDR3 length: 16 residues. Trimming cost V 5 bases and J 1 base; bases outside gene matches: 5. For the CDR3, the DNA is TGTGCCAGCAGCCCTAGCGGGGGGGCACCCCAAGAGACCCAGTACTTC. Its translation is CASSPSGGAPQETQYF.

The rearrangement uses TRBV7-9 and TRBJ2-5; D is unclear. The V and J ends lost 6 bases and 3 bases respectively, with 20 bases between them. In germline, CDR1 is SEHNR, CDR2 FQNEAQ (reference sequence). This CDR3 is built from 16 residues. The DNA for the CDR3 is TGTGCCAGCAGATTGGATTTGGGCCAGATCAAAGAGACCCAGTACTTC. The encoded protein is CASRLDLGQIKETQYF. The full variable domain, completed using reference TRBV7-9 and TRBJ2-5, is DTGVSQNPRHKITKRGQNVTFRCDPISEHNRLYWYRQTLGQGPEFLTYFQNEAQLEKSRLLSDRFSAERPKGSFSTLEIQRTEQGDSAMYLCASRLDLGQIKETQYFGPGTRLLVL.

V usage is TRBV7-2 and J usage is TRBJ2-3; 13 nucleotides match TRBD2. V trimming: 4 bases; J trimming: 5 bases; junction bases outside the gene matches: 9. Germline lookup yields CDR1 SGHTA and CDR2 FQGNSA. This CDR3 is 17 amino acids long. The CDR3 is CASSSKVGLAGVDTQYF. The CDR3 DNA follows: TGTGCCAGCAGCTCAAAAGTCGGACTAGCGGGGGTAGATACGCAGTATTTT.

This rearrangement joins TRBV7-9 to TRBJ1-2; maybe TRBD1 (5 bases). This CDR3 has 13 residues. V gave up 4 bases and J gave up 5 bases, with 11 bases separating them. CDR1 is SEHNR, CDR2 FQNEAQ, per germline (reference sequence). The CDR3 spells CASSSDRAYGYTF. Here the CDR3 DNA reads TGTGCCAGCAGCTCAGACAGAGCTTATGGCTACACCTTC. The variable domain in full, completed from reference TRBV7-9 and TRBJ1-2, reads DTGVSQNPRHKITKRGQNVTFRCDPISEHNRLYWYRQTLGQGPEFLTYFQNEAQLEKSRLLSDRFSAERPKGSFSTLEIQRTEQGDSAMYLCASSSDRAYGYTFGSGTRLTVV.

The chain links TRBV28 to TRBJ2-5, with TRBD2 matching over 13 bases. CDR1 is MDHEN and CDR2 is SYDVKM in the germline V gene. J was trimmed by 2 bases and V by 6 bases; bases with no gene match: 0. The CDR3 spans 14 residues. In DNA form, the CDR3 reads TGTGCCAGCAGACTAGCGGGAGGGCAAGAGACCCAGTACTTC. Encoded protein: CASRLAGGQETQYF.

V is TRBV29-1 and J is TRBJ2-7; D gene unclear. CDR3 size: 17 residues. Trimming shortened V by 8 bases and J by 2 bases, and 28 bases separated the two germline ends. Germline-derived CDR1 and CDR2 are SQVTM and ANQGSEA. DNA for the CDR3: TGCAGCTTTCTGTCCCTCAGAGGCCCCGAATCTCCCTACGAGCAGTACTTC. Translating gives CSFLSLRGPESPYEQYF.

This rearrangement joins TRBV7-2 to TRBJ2-2, with TRBD1 matching over 9 bases. The V gene end was trimmed by 5 bases and the J gene end by 6 bases; junction bases not matched to a gene: 10. The germline CDR1 and CDR2 sequences are SGHTA and FQGNSA. This CDR3 contains 16 residues. The CDR3 DNA follows: TGTGCCAGCAGCCCTGGGACAGGGAACGTCGCCGGGGAGCTGTTTTTT. As protein: CASSPGTGNVAGELFF.

This clone was observed a single time. The chain uses TRBV7-2 and TRBJ2-1, with TRBD2 as a possible D gene (6 bases). The V gene's germline CDR1 is SGHTA and CDR2 FQGNSA. Trimming stripped 5 bases from V and 2 bases from J, with 13 bases between. The CDR3 extends over 15 amino acids. The CDR3 DNA reads TGTGCCAGCAGCCTAGGGACTCTGGCCTACAATGAGCAGTTCTTC. Its protein product is CASSLGTLAYNEQFF. The full variable domain, in which reference TRBV7-2 and TRBJ2-1 provide the parts outside the CDR3, is GAGVSQSPSNKVTEKGKDVELRCDPISGHTALYWYRQSLGQGLEFLIYFQGNSAPDKSGLPSDRFSAERTGGSVSTLTIQRTQQEDSAVYLCASSLGTLAYNEQFFGPGTRLTVL.

The chain links TRBV6-6 to TRBJ1-2; weak D call: TRBD1 (6 bases). CDR1 is MNHNY, CDR2 SVGAGI, per germline (reference sequence). V dropped 0 bases and J dropped 3 bases, with 11 bases sitting between them. The CDR3 runs 15 residues. For the CDR3, the DNA is TGTGCCAGCAGTTACTCGGGGGGGCTGGACTATGGCTACACCTTC. It specifies CASSYSGGLDYGYTF.

This sequence joins TRBV9 and TRBJ1-6; D ambiguous. The CDR3 runs to 17 residues. Between the trimmed V and J ends, which lost 0 bases and 0 bases, there was a span of 10 bases. Germline V gene lookup returns CDR1 SGDLS and CDR2 YYNGEE. The CDR3 protein is CASSVEDVSSYNSPLHF. The CDR3 coding sequence is TGTGCCAGCAGCGTAGAAGATGTGAGCTCCTATAATTCACCCCTCCACTTT.